These 30 T cell receptor beta chains came from one sample sequenced in a study of blood T cell repertoires in COVID-19 (dated by TCRdb to 2018 to 2021). Library preparation was by the immunoSEQ multiplex PCR assay. TCRdb mirrors the immuneACCESS table, restricted to in-frame sequences. Some clones are absent from its copies; in checked studies, under half trace to an unresolved V gene, and the reason for the others is unknown. The sample table contains 250,000 to 350,000 clones; only one count was recorded for approximately 88% of them. 8% to 9% of the sample rests with the top ten. Source material: PBMCs or T cells enriched from blood (not recorded which). The receptor source for this set is a woman aged 18-29 years who had recovered from COVID-19.

This chain joins TRBV7-9 and TRBJ2-6, with a weak D call TRBD2 (5 bases). This CDR3 has 19 residues. Trimming took off 1 base at V and 0 bases at J, with 16 bases between the two ends. Per the germline V gene, CDR1 is SEHNR and CDR2 is FQNEAQ (reference sequence). The CDR3 DNA is TGTGCCAGCAGCTTAGGGGCTAGCCCCATTAGCTCTGGGGCCAACGTCCTGACTTTC. Encoded protein: CASSLGASPISSGANVLTF.

The chain joins TRBV15 to TRBJ1-4; 7 bases map to TRBD1. Germline loops: CDR1 LNHNV, CDR2 YYDKDF (reference sequence). V lost 1 base to trimming and J lost 4 bases; unmatched junction nucleotides: 6. This CDR3 comprises 16 residues. The DNA for the CDR3 is TGTGCCACCAGCAGAGTCCGGGACAGATTTAATGAAAAACTGTTTTTT. Translating it yields CATSRVRDRFNEKLFF.

The V call is TRBV2, the J call TRBJ2-1; 9 bases match TRBD2. The J segment lost 4 bases and the V segment lost 2 bases, leaving 9 bases of the junction unmatched. The CDR3 consists of 17 residues. Looked up from germline, CDR1 is SNHLY and CDR2 is FYNNEI. CDR3 nucleotides: TGTGCCAGCAGTGAAACGGCGGGGGGGCCACCTTACAATGAGCAGTTCTTC. Encoded protein: CASSETAGGPPYNEQFF.

This clone was seen a few times. The chain couples TRBV9 to TRBJ1-1, with TRBD1 matching 7 bases. The CDR3 consists of 15 residues. Looked up from germline, CDR1 is SGDLS and CDR2 is YYNGEE. J lost 7 bases, V lost 4 bases, and 13 bases had no gene match. CDR3 coding DNA: TGTGCCAGCAGCCCATCCGACAGGGTGGAAGGTGAAGCTTTCTTT. Translated, it gives CASSPSDRVEGEAFF.

V and J are TRBV5-6 and TRBJ1-4, with D possibly TRBD1 on 6 matching bases. This CDR3 spans 15 amino acids. The V end was cut by 5 bases, the J end by 0 bases, with 11 bases between. The germline gives CDR1 SGHDT, CDR2 YYEEEE. CDR3 amino acids: CASRGRGTTNEKLFF. Written as DNA, the CDR3 is TGTGCCAGCAGAGGCAGGGGCACAACTAATGAAAAACTGTTTTTT. Using reference TRBV5-6 and TRBJ1-4 for the parts outside the CDR3, the full variable domain is DAGVTQSPTHLIKTRGQQVTLRCSPKSGHDTVSWYQQALGQGPQFIFQYYEEEERQRGNFPDRFSGHQFPNYSSELNVNALLLGDSALYLCASRGRGTTNEKLFFGSGTQLSVL.

The chain carries TRBV14 and TRBJ1-1; D uncertain. Germline V lookup: CDR1 SGHDN, CDR2 FVKESK. This CDR3 is built from 14 residues. Deletions cut 5 bases from V and 4 bases from J, with 14 bases between. The CDR3 DNA is TGTGCCAGCAGCACAAGTCGGTCGGGCACTGAAGCTTTCTTT. Protein sequence: CASSTSRSGTEAFF.

The chain carries TRBV5-1 and TRBJ2-7; 12 bases map to TRBD2. This CDR3 spans 15 amino acids. V shed 0 bases and J 6 bases; nucleotides not matched to a gene: 4. The germline V gene encodes CDR1 SGHRS and CDR2 YFSETQ. CDR3 DNA: TGCGCCAGCAGCTTGGGGACTAGCGGGAACGGCGAGCAGTACTTC. As protein: CASSLGTSGNGEQYF.

V gene TRBV6-2 or TRBV6-3 combines with J gene TRBJ2-1; 7 nucleotides agree with TRBD1. Germline CDR1 and CDR2: MNHEY and SVGEGT. CDR3 length equals 15 residues. V was pared by 6 bases and J by 8 bases, with 13 bases of the junction left unmatched. The CDR3 loop is CASSNPTLTGYEQFF. The CDR3 DNA follows: TGTGCCAGCAGCAATCCTACTTTGACAGGGTATGAGCAGTTCTTC.

The rearrangement links TRBV28 to TRBJ1-5; D is unresolved. The V gene's germline CDR1 is MDHEN and CDR2 SYDVKM. Trimming removed 4 bases at V and 0 bases at J, with 10 bases between. The CDR3 has 15 amino acids. CDR3 loop: CASSSRVVSNQPQHF. As DNA, the CDR3 is TGTGCCAGCAGTTCCCGGGTCGTTAGCAATCAGCCCCAGCATTTT.

This clone is a singleton in its sample. This chain uses TRBV28 with TRBJ1-2; unclear D gene. The germline V gene has CDR1 MDHEN and CDR2 SYDVKM. V gave up 2 bases and J gave up 10 bases, with 14 bases separating them. The CDR3 runs to 13 residues. Here the CDR3 reads CASSLGPFWPYTF. The CDR3 DNA follows: TGTGCCAGCAGTTTAGGCCCCTTTTGGCCCTACACCTTC.

The J gene is TRBJ1-1, the V gene TRBV6-5; 7 positions agree with TRBD1. The V gene's germline CDR1 is MNHEY and CDR2 SVGAGI. Trimming at V came to 3 bases and at J to 4 bases, leaving 2 bases not matched to a gene. This CDR3 is built from 13 residues. For the CDR3, the DNA is TGTGCCAGCAGTTATTGGACAGGCACTGAAGCTTTCTTT. Amino acid sequence: CASSYWTGTEAFF.

The genes are TRBV6-4 and TRBJ1-6; 7 bases map to TRBD1. V was clipped by 6 bases and J by 13 bases; unmatched bases: 9. Germline V gives CDR1 MRHNA, CDR2 SNTAGT. The CDR3 is 13 residues long. The CDR3 DNA is TGTGCCAGCAGCCACCTGACAGGGTGGCCCCTCCACTTT. It specifies CASSHLTGWPLHF.

This chain joins TRBV28 and TRBJ1-1; TRBD1 aligns across 9 bases. The CDR3 is 15 residues long. V shed 8 bases, J shed 3 bases, and the junction held 10 bases outside the gene matches. The germline CDR1 and CDR2 sequences are MDHEN and SYDVKM. CDR3 sequence reads: CASVVQGASDTEAFF. The CDR3 nucleotides are TGTGCCAGCGTGGTACAGGGGGCGAGCGACACTGAAGCTTTCTTT.

This rearrangement joins TRBV5-5 to TRBJ1-3; D is uncertain. CDR1 and CDR2 (germline): SGHKS, YYEKEE (reference sequence). The CDR3 is 13 amino acids. The V gene lost 4 bases and the J gene lost 9 bases, with 14 bases spanning the gap. The CDR3 nucleotides are TGTGCCAGCAGCCCTAGCTGGGAGAGCACCATATATTTT. This codes for CASSPSWESTIYF.

This clone was counted once. This chain uses TRBV7-2 with TRBJ1-3; the D gene is possibly TRBD1 (5 bases). The CDR3 consists of 16 residues. V lost 0 bases and J 0 bases, leaving 9 bases between the germline ends. Germline loops: CDR1 SGHTA, CDR2 FQGNSA. The CDR3 coding sequence is TGTGCCAGCAGCTTAGCTACAGGTCGCTCTGGAAACACCATATATTTT. Protein product: CASSLATGRSGNTIYF.

The chain uses TRBV5-1 and TRBJ1-1; D may be TRBD1 (5 bases). The CDR3 sequence is 14 residues long. Germline-derived CDR1 and CDR2 are SGHRS and YFSETQ. Deletions cut 0 bases from V and 7 bases from J, with 13 bases between. DNA for the CDR3: TGCGCCAGCAGCTTGGAATTTGAAGGGGTTGAAGCTTTCTTT. Translating it yields CASSLEFEGVEAFF.

The chain uses TRBV7-6 and TRBJ2-1, with a tentative D call TRBD2 (5 bases). This CDR3 is 18 amino acids long. Germline assignment: CDR1 SGHVS and CDR2 FNYEAQ. Trimming removed 4 bases from V and 1 base from J, with 20 bases in between. In nucleotides, the CDR3 is TGTGCCAGCAGCTCCCAACCATTTAGCGAACTTTCCTACAATGAGCAGTTCTTC. It translates to CASSSQPFSELSYNEQFF.

This clone was seen just once. V gene TRBV20-1 combines with J gene TRBJ2-1; D perhaps matches TRBD2 (5 bases). V was shortened by 3 bases and J by 8 bases, with 17 bases between the two germline ends. CDR1 and CDR2 (germline): DFQATT, SNEGSKA (reference sequence). The CDR3 runs to 14 residues. The CDR3 here is CSASLIMRRDEQFF. The CDR3 nucleotides are TGCAGTGCTAGTCTTATTATGCGGCGGGATGAGCAGTTCTTC.

The chain recombines TRBV19 with TRBJ2-7; tentative D call: TRBD2 (6 bases). The germline V gene has CDR1 LNHDA and CDR2 SQIVND (reference sequence). Trimming took 1 base from V and 2 from J, leaving 12 bases between them. There are 15 residues in the CDR3. As DNA, the CDR3 is TGTGCCAGTAGTATAGGGGGAGGTGCAACCTACGAGCAGTACTTC. Translating it yields CASSIGGGATYEQYF.

The V gene is TRBV11-2, the J gene TRBJ2-7; possible D gene TRBD1, 5 bases. Germline V gene sequence: CDR1 SGHAT, CDR2 FQNNGV. V shed 2 bases and J shed 5 bases, with 13 bases lying between them. The CDR3 contains 14 residues. CDR3 bases: TGTGCCAGCAGCTTAACGTTCAGGGTCGACGAGCAGTACTTC. Amino acids: CASSLTFRVDEQYF. Based on the CDR3 plus reference TRBV11-2 and TRBJ2-7, the full variable domain is EAGVAQSPRYKIIEKRQSVAFWCNPISGHATLYWYQQILGQGPKLLIQFQNNGVVDDSQLPKDRFSAERLKGVDSTLKIQPAKLEDSAVYLCASSLTFRVDEQYFGPGTRLTVT.

The chain couples TRBV13 to TRBJ1-2, with 8 bases lining up with TRBD1. Germline V gene sequence: CDR1 PRHDT, CDR2 FYEKMQ (reference sequence). The CDR3 is made up of 15 amino acids. V lost 4 bases and J lost 5; bases outside the gene matches: 9. The CDR3 here is CASSSSGGLSYGYTF. The DNA for the CDR3 is TGTGCCAGCAGCTCATCAGGGGGCCTCAGTTATGGCTACACCTTC.

The chain is built from TRBV4-1 and TRBJ1-1, with 7 bases matching TRBD1. This CDR3 is 15 amino acids long. CDR1 MGHRA and CDR2 YSYEKL come from the germline V gene. Unmatched junction bases numbered 4, after V lost 3 bases and J lost 0 bases. The CDR3 loop is CASSQRQGMNTEAFF. In DNA form, the CDR3 reads TGCGCCAGCAGCCAGAGACAGGGCATGAACACTGAAGCTTTCTTT.

The rearrangement links TRBV6-2 or TRBV6-3 to TRBJ1-2; D not certain. Deletions cut 5 bases from V and 8 bases from J, with 9 bases between. From germline, CDR1 is MNHEY and CDR2 SVGEGT. The CDR3 sequence is 11 residues long. The DNA of the CDR3 is TGTGCCAGCAGTACCGGACTGGGCTACACCTTC. It yields the protein CASSTGLGYTF.

The rearrangement uses TRBV13 and TRBJ2-7; TRBD1 matches at 8 bases. Germline V lookup: CDR1 PRHDT, CDR2 FYEKMQ (reference sequence). The ends lost 3 bases at V and 3 bases at J; junction bases unmatched: 7. The CDR3 extends over 15 amino acids. CDR3 loop: CASSFSDRGGYEQYF. CDR3 DNA: TGTGCCAGCAGCTTTTCAGACAGGGGTGGCTACGAGCAGTACTTC.

The rearrangement links TRBV4-3 to TRBJ1-1; D is unclear. The germline CDR1 and CDR2 sequences are LGHNA and YSLEER. Between the trimmed V and J ends, which lost 3 bases and 1 base, there was a span of 12 bases. The CDR3 is 15 amino acids. As DNA, the CDR3 is TGCGCCAGCAGCCATAGGAGGGTTTGGAACACTGAAGCTTTCTTT. It translates to CASSHRRVWNTEAFF.

This sequence joins TRBV6-5 and TRBJ2-5, with TRBD1 as a possible D gene (6 bases). V dropped 6 bases and J dropped 2 bases, with 7 bases sitting between them. This CDR3 comprises 12 residues. Germline CDR1 MNHEY, CDR2 SVGAGI. CDR3 DNA sequence: TGTGCCAGCAGAGGACAGCAAGAGACCCAGTACTTC. Amino acid sequence: CASRGQQETQYF.

This chain connects TRBV19 to TRBJ1-5; perhaps TRBD1 as D (5 bases). V lost 4 bases to trimming and J lost 7 bases, with 17 bases between them. The germline gives CDR1 LNHDA, CDR2 SQIVND (reference sequence). This CDR3 region has 15 residues. The CDR3 here is CASSKGRDFIQPQHF. CDR3 bases: TGTGCCAGTAGTAAGGGTCGGGACTTCATCCAGCCCCAGCATTTT.

This rearrangement joins TRBV27 to TRBJ1-6; D uncertain. There are 14 residues in the CDR3. Trimming removed 6 bases at V and 6 bases at J, with 12 bases between. CDR1 MNHEY and CDR2 SMNVEV come from the germline V gene (reference sequence). The CDR3 region is CASRMREANSPLHF. CDR3 sequence (DNA): TGTGCCAGCAGAATGAGGGAGGCTAATTCACCCCTCCACTTT.

The gene calls are TRBV27 and TRBJ1-2; unclear D gene. V lost 5 bases and J lost 0, with 10 bases in between. Germline values: CDR1 MNHEY, CDR2 SMNVEV (reference sequence). The CDR3 runs 14 residues. In nucleotides, the CDR3 is TGTGCCAGCAGTCCCGAAACAGCTAACTATGGCTACACCTTC. It encodes CASSPETANYGYTF.

The rearrangement joins TRBV18 to TRBJ1-1; D ambiguous. Trimming took off 1 base at V and 7 bases at J, with 10 bases between the two ends. This CDR3 is 13 amino acids long. The germline CDR1 and CDR2 sequences are KGHSH and LQKENI. The CDR3 region is CASSPLGGIEAFF. The DNA of the CDR3 is TGTGCCAGCTCACCACTCGGCGGGATTGAAGCTTTCTTT.